This T cell receptor beta chain was retrieved from a study of identical twins. Study conclusions and caveats: The more abundant beta clonotypes in cord blood had fewer insertions, and memory repertoires did not show this. Recombination models fit unrelated individuals' TCR alpha sharing but underestimated twins'. Cross-sectional statistics underpinned the conclusions; the same donors were not followed.

The V end lost 5 bases, the J end lost 0 bases, and 11 bases lay between the germline ends. The CDR3 covers 14 residues. The germline gives CDR1 MNHEY, CDR2 SVGEGT. With respect to this clonotype: The antigen is undetermined.

TCRdb ran MiXCR on the 5' RACE reads and lists one entry per CDR3 protein. This table has 250,000 or so distinct CDR3 sequences, roughly 8% appearing once. These sequences were also reported in another study, on yellow fever vaccine responses in identical twins.

V is TRBV6-2 or TRBV6-3 and J is TRBJ2-7, with D possibly being TRBD2 (6 bases). The TCR comes from a woman aged 18 to 35 in good health. Material for sequencing was CD8+ T cells sorted from blood. CDR3 in DNA: TGTGCCAGCAGTAGGAGCGGGCCCTCCTACGAGCAGTACTTC. Translation: CASSRSGPSYEQYF.